This TCR beta chain appears in the sequencing data of a study of blood T cells in healthy people across ages. V was cut by 4 bases and J by 6 bases, with 13 bases left in between. Germline CDR1 MNHEY, CDR2 SVGEGT. The CDR3 totals 14 residues. Sample-barcoded 5' priming and a J-beta primer mix drove a second PCR of roughly 6 to 12 cycles. From the 5' RACE reads, TCRdb called clonotypes with MiXCR, one entry per CDR3 protein. The table shows approximately 580,000 distinct CDR3 sequences, with 24% occurring only once. This sample also belongs to another study, concerning T cells of mothers and their children.

The TCR was taken from a boy between 5 and 17 years old in good health. Sequenced: blood. The chain carries TRBV6-2 or TRBV6-3 and TRBJ1-3, with D unclear. The CDR3 DNA follows: TGTGCCAGCAGTTTTCGGGGATCGGCAAACACCATATATTTT. Translating it yields CASSFRGSANTIYF.